Presented here are 22 T cell receptor beta chains from one specimen sequenced in a study of blood T cell repertoires in COVID-19. The method was immunoSEQ multiplex PCR; TCRdb's version includes in-frame clones alone and lacks a portion of them. The sample lists about 150,000 clones, 84% occurring once. Sample: peripheral blood. The origin of the receptors is a human donor in a cohort sampled during active COVID-19.

This sequence joins TRBV9 and TRBJ2-5; the match to TRBD2 covers 9 bases. Germline assignment: CDR1 SGDLS and CDR2 YYNGEE. This CDR3 has 16 amino acids. Trimming removed 0 bases from V and 5 bases from J; junction bases left unmatched: 8. The CDR3: CASSVGVAGAPETQYF. The CDR3, as DNA: TGTGCCAGCAGCGTAGGGGTAGCGGGAGCCCCCGAGACCCAGTACTTC.

The rearrangement uses TRBV7-3 and TRBJ1-1; the D gene is possibly TRBD1 (5 bases). The CDR3 has 15 residues. Between the trimmed V and J ends, which lost 2 bases and 1 base, there was a span of 11 bases. The germline gives CDR1 SGHTA, CDR2 FQGTGA. The CDR3 DNA sequence: TGTGCCAGCAGCTTAGATGGCAGGGAGAACACTGAAGCTTTCTTT. The encoded protein is CASSLDGRENTEAFF.

The chain couples TRBV4-2 to TRBJ2-2; D is ambiguous. V lost 0 bases, J lost 6 bases, and 14 bases lay in between. This CDR3 is built from 16 residues. From germline, CDR1 is LGHNA and CDR2 YNFKEQ. CDR3 amino acids: CASSQEHRGWSGELFF. CDR3 DNA: TGTGCCAGCAGCCAAGAACACCGCGGATGGTCCGGGGAGCTGTTTTTT.

V is TRBV14 and J is TRBJ1-1; the match to TRBD1 covers 7 bases. The V and J ends lost 1 base and 2 bases, in that order; junction bases with no gene match: 7. CDR1 is SGHDN and CDR2 is FVKESK in the germline V gene. This CDR3 comprises 16 residues. The CDR3 sequence: CASSQGGQFLNTEAFF. In DNA form, the CDR3 reads TGTGCCAGCAGCCAAGGGGGACAGTTTCTCAACACTGAAGCTTTCTTT.

V usage is TRBV5-4 and J usage is TRBJ2-7, with 13 bases lining up with TRBD2. V trimming: 1 base; J trimming: 5 bases; junction bases outside the gene matches: 3. The CDR3 sequence is 15 residues long. Germline V gene sequence: CDR1 SGHNT, CDR2 YYREEE (reference sequence). CDR3 sequence: CASSLTSGGAHEQYF. CDR3 DNA: TGTGCCAGCAGCTTGACTAGCGGGGGGGCCCACGAGCAGTACTTC.

The V gene is TRBV28, the J gene TRBJ2-6; TRBD1 matches at 10 bases. The CDR3 length is 19 residues. V shed 2 bases, J shed 3 bases, and the junction held 10 bases outside the gene matches. The germline gives CDR1 MDHEN, CDR2 SYDVKM. The CDR3 DNA reads as TGTGCCAGCAGTTTACTCAAGGGACAGGGGTGGTATGGGGCCAACGTCCTGACTTTC. It yields the protein CASSLLKGQGWYGANVLTF. Full variable domain (missing parts from reference TRBV28 and TRBJ2-6): DVKVTQSSRYLVKRTGEKVFLECVQDMDHENMFWYRQDPGLGLRLIYFSYDVKMKEKGDIPEGYSVSREKKERFSLILESASTNQTSMYLCASSLLKGQGWYGANVLTFGAGSRLTVL.

The chain combines TRBV29-1 with TRBJ1-1; 11 bases align to TRBD1. This CDR3 spans 15 amino acids. Looked up from germline, CDR1 is SQVTM and CDR2 is ANQGSEA. The CDR3 DNA is TGCACGACGACCGAATGGGGACAGGGGGACACTGAAGCTTTCTTT. Its translation is CTTTEWGQGDTEAFF. The full variable domain, its missing parts supplied by reference TRBV29-1 and TRBJ1-1, is SAVISQKPSRDICQRGTSLTIQCQVDSQVTMMFWYRQQPGQSLTLIATANQGSEATYESGFVIDKFPISRPNLTFSTLTVSNMSPEDSSIYLCTTTEWGQGDTEAFFGQGTRLTVV.

This sequence joins TRBV24-1 and TRBJ2-1; the D gene is possibly TRBD2 (5 bases). V was clipped by 4 bases and J by 0 bases, with 18 bases between them. The CDR3 contains 18 residues. Germline V gives CDR1 KGHDR, CDR2 SFDVKD. The CDR3, as DNA: TGTGCCACCAGTGACCGACTAAGGCCACTTAGCTCCTACAATGAGCAGTTCTTC. Its protein is CATSDRLRPLSSYNEQFF.

The J gene is TRBJ2-2, the V gene TRBV7-3; 7 bases fit TRBD2. Germline CDR1 reads SGHTA; CDR2 reads FQGTGA. The CDR3 length is 19 residues. V dropped 2 bases and J dropped 6; count of bases not matched to a gene: 18. CDR3 loop: CASSLFPRSGAIPPGELFF. In nucleotides, the CDR3 is TGTGCCAGCAGCTTATTCCCCAGGAGCGGGGCTATCCCCCCCGGGGAGCTGTTTTTT.

V gene TRBV4-1 combines with J gene TRBJ1-1; D remains ambiguous. V gave up 0 bases and J gave up 2 bases, with 19 bases separating them. This CDR3 spans 18 amino acids. CDR1 and CDR2 (germline): MGHRA, YSYEKL. The CDR3 sequence: CASSQELAGADNNTEAFF. Written as DNA, the CDR3 is TGCGCCAGCAGCCAAGAGCTCGCAGGAGCGGATAATAACACTGAAGCTTTCTTT.

There are a few counts of this clone. This chain joins TRBV28 and TRBJ1-1; TRBD1 matches 8 bases. CDR1 and CDR2 from the germline V gene are MDHEN and SYDVKM. The CDR3 consists of 13 residues. The J segment lost 11 bases and the V segment lost 6 bases, leaving 11 bases of the junction unmatched. CDR3 loop: CASSNPQGAQAFF. The CDR3 DNA sequence: TGTGCCAGCAGCAACCCCCAGGGGGCGCAGGCTTTCTTT.

This chain uses TRBV9 with TRBJ1-3; D not resolved. The CDR3 covers 14 residues. Germline V gene sequence: CDR1 SGDLS, CDR2 YYNGEE. V dropped 6 bases and J dropped 0 bases, with 10 bases sitting between them. CDR3 sequence: CASTQDFSGNTIYF. In DNA, the CDR3 is TGTGCCAGCACCCAGGATTTCTCTGGAAACACCATATATTTT.

This chain uses TRBV4-1 with TRBJ1-5; maybe TRBD1 (5 bases). V shed 0 bases and J shed 1 base, with 7 bases lying between them. Germline V gene sequence: CDR1 MGHRA, CDR2 YSYEKL. The CDR3 has 15 residues. The CDR3 sequence is CASSQEPGSNQPQHF. The DNA for the CDR3 is TGCGCCAGCAGCCAAGAACCAGGGAGCAATCAGCCCCAGCATTTT.

The chain is built from TRBV7-2 and TRBJ2-3, with D perhaps matching TRBD2 (6 bases). Germline CDR1 SGHTA, CDR2 FQGNSA. The CDR3 runs to 14 residues. V was clipped by 5 bases and J by 6 bases, with 15 bases between them. CDR3 nucleotide sequence: TGTGCCAGCAGCATTGGGACTTCGTCGGATACGCAGTATTTT. Translated: CASSIGTSSDTQYF.

This chain connects TRBV29-1 to TRBJ1-6; 8 bases map to TRBD1. The V segment lost 7 bases and the J segment 7 bases; nucleotides outside the gene matches: 6. Germline V gene lookup returns CDR1 SQVTM and CDR2 ANQGSEA. This CDR3 is built from 13 residues. CDR3 bases: TGCAGCGCGCAGGGGGCGAACAATTCACCCCTCCACTTT. Encoded protein: CSAQGANNSPLHF.

The gene calls are TRBV5-5 and TRBJ1-1; D gene unclear. The CDR3 length is 14 residues. In germline, CDR1 is SGHKS, CDR2 YYEKEE (reference sequence). The V end was cut by 1 base, the J end by 1 base, with 8 bases between. CDR3 in amino acids: CASSLWRGNTEAFF. The CDR3 DNA follows: TGTGCCAGCAGCTTGTGGCGGGGGAACACTGAAGCTTTCTTT.

The chain couples TRBV11-3 to TRBJ2-3; the match to TRBD2 covers 8 bases. After removal of 5 bases from V and 6 bases from J, the junction contained 10 bases not matched to a gene. CDR1 and CDR2 from the germline V gene are SGHNT and YENEEA. This CDR3 is built from 15 residues. The CDR3 region has the DNA TGTGCCAGCAGCCTACGGGCGGGGGGTGATGATACGCAGTATTTT. Protein product: CASSLRAGGDDTQYF.

The chain has TRBV7-9 and TRBJ1-4; no firm D call. Trimming stripped 5 bases from V and 8 bases from J, with 12 bases between. This CDR3 has 13 residues. Germline V gene lookup returns CDR1 SEHNR and CDR2 FQNEAQ (reference sequence). The CDR3 loop is CASSPPGLEKLFF. DNA for the CDR3: TGTGCCAGCAGCCCCCCGGGTCTCGAAAAACTGTTTTTT.

The V call is TRBV30, the J call TRBJ2-1; D remains ambiguous. From germline, CDR1 is GTSNPN and CDR2 SVGIG (reference sequence). CDR3 length: 11 residues. The germline V and J ends were trimmed by 5 bases and 9 bases, with 11 bases remaining between them. The CDR3 protein is CAWETSVEQFF. The CDR3 DNA reads TGTGCCTGGGAGACTTCGGTTGAGCAGTTCTTC.

The CDR3 sequence is CASSEEAAGSQETQYF. The CDR3 bases are TGTGCCAGCAGTGAAGAGGCAGCGGGGAGCCAAGAGACCCAGTACTTC. The V gene is TRBV2, the J gene TRBJ2-5; TRBD2 matches 7 bases. Germline V gives CDR1 SNHLY, CDR2 FYNNEI. CDR3 size: 16 residues. The V gene end was trimmed by 1 base and the J gene end by 1 base; junction bases not matched to a gene: 6.

This chain uses TRBV5-4 with TRBJ2-7; D gene ambiguous. CDR1 and CDR2 (germline): SGHNT, YYREEE (reference sequence). Trimming pared 1 base from V and 3 bases from J, leaving 5 bases between. The CDR3 consists of 12 residues. The CDR3 here is CASSLPGYEQYV. CDR3 coding DNA: TGTGCCAGCAGCTTGCCCGGCTACGAGCAGTACGTC.

The chain couples TRBV16 to TRBJ2-7, with 15 bases identical to TRBD2. CDR3 length equals 19 residues. With V trimmed by 3 bases and J by 5 bases, 14 bases remained unmatched. Germline CDR1 and CDR2: KGHSY and FQNENV. Written as DNA, the CDR3 is TGTGCCAGCAGCCAGGGACCCGGGACTAGCGGGAGGAATTGGAACGAGCAGTACGTC. The encoded protein is CASSQGPGTSGRNWNEQYV.